These 4 T cell receptor beta chains came from one sample sequenced in a study of cytomegalovirus exposure and HLA in healthy donors. Amplification used 60 Vbeta primers and 13 Jbeta primers. Using immunoSEQ multiplex PCR, the repertoire was profiled, and TCRdb retains in-frame clones only, with some absent. The data contain some 180,000 clones, around 77% of them singletons. Material: PBMCs. The receptors shown here come from a woman in her twenties or thirties in good health and CMV-seronegative.

V usage is TRBV6-5 and J usage is TRBJ2-1; D perhaps matches TRBD2 (5 bases). CDR1 and CDR2 from the germline V gene are MNHEY and SVGAGI. V gave up 0 bases and J gave up 10 bases, with 7 bases separating them. This CDR3 has 12 residues. The CDR3 nucleotides are TGTGCCAGCAGTTACTCACCGGGGGAGCAGTTCTTC. It encodes CASSYSPGEQFF.

The genes are TRBV12-5 and TRBJ2-7; the D gene is possibly TRBD2 (6 bases). V was cut by 1 base and J by 9 bases, with 13 bases left in between. This CDR3 has 13 residues. Germline V lookup: CDR1 LGHNT, CDR2 FRNRAP. Here the CDR3 DNA reads TGTGCTAGTGGTTTGGGACAGTTCGGGGGGCAGTACTTC. This gives the protein CASGLGQFGGQYF. Using reference TRBV12-5 and TRBJ2-7 for the parts outside the CDR3, the full variable domain is DARVTQTPRHKVTEMGQEVTMRCQPILGHNTVFWYRQTMMQGLELLAYFRNRAPLDDSGMPKDRFSAEMPDATLATLKIQPSEPRDSAVYFCASGLGQFGGQYFGPGTRLTVT.

This chain links TRBV2 with TRBJ2-2, with TRBD2 matching 13 bases. Germline V gene lookup returns CDR1 SNHLY and CDR2 FYNNEI. Germline trimming cut 8 bases from V and 1 base from J; bases unmatched to any gene: 1. The CDR3 length is 15 residues. CDR3 protein: CASRLAGGNTGELFF. The CDR3 nucleotides read TGTGCCAGCCGACTAGCGGGGGGGAACACCGGGGAGCTGTTTTTT.

This sequence joins TRBV5-6 and TRBJ2-5; 8 bases match TRBD2. CDR3 size: 18 residues. With 0 bases clipped from V and 0 bases from J, the junction kept 10 bases outside the gene matches. Germline loops: CDR1 SGHDT, CDR2 YYEEEE. DNA for the CDR3: TGTGCCAGCAGCTTGGACCGACTAGCGTTGGCCTACCAAGAGACCCAGTACTTC. Translated, it gives CASSLDRLALAYQETQYF. Together with reference TRBV5-6 and TRBJ2-5, the CDR3 gives the full variable domain: DAGVTQSPTHLIKTRGQQVTLRCSPKSGHDTVSWYQQALGQGPQFIFQYYEEEERQRGNFPDRFSGHQFPNYSSELNVNALLLGDSALYLCASSLDRLALAYQETQYFGPGTRLLVL.